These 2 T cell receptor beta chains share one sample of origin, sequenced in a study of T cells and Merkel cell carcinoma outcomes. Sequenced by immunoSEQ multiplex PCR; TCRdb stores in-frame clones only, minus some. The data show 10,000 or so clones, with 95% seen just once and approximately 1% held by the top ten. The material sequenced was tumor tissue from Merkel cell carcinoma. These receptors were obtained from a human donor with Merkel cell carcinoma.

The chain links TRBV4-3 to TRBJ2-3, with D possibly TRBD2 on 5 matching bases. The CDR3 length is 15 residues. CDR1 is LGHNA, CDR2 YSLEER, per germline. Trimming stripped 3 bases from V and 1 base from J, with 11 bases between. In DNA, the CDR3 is TGCGCCAGCAGCCAGCTGGGTAGCGGCACAGATACGCAGTATTTT. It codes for CASSQLGSGTDTQYF.

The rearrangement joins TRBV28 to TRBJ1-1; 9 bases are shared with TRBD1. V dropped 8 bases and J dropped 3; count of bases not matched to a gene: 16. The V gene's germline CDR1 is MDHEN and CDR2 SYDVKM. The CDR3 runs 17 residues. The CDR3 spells CASLSGLGTGKDTEAFF. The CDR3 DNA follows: TGTGCCAGCTTAAGTGGCCTCGGGACAGGGAAAGACACTGAAGCTTTCTTT.